This passage covers 31 T cell receptor beta chains from one sample sequenced in a study of T cell repertoires in cytomegalovirus infection. TCRdb ran MiXCR on the reads and lists one entry per CDR3 protein. The sample lists 800,000 to 950,000 distinct CDR3 sequences, approximately 30% occurring once. Their antigens are not known. The material sequenced was cultured CD8+ T cells from PBMCs, taken from culture after CMV antigen stimulation. These receptors all stem from a human donor in good health (CMV status not recorded). Some clones in this sample may be carry-over from other donors' samples.

This clonotype turned up a few times. The V gene is TRBV7-6, the J gene TRBJ2-7, with a possible D match to TRBD1 (5 bases). Per germline, CDR1 SGHVS and CDR2 FNYEAQ. Deletions cut 4 bases from V and 5 bases from J, with 9 bases between. The CDR3 length is 12 residues. CDR3 coding DNA: TGTGCCAGCAGCTATGCAGGGAACGAGCAGTACTTC. Its translation is CASSYAGNEQYF.

The J gene is TRBJ1-1, the V gene TRBV3-1; no definite D call. The CDR3 totals 18 residues. CDR1 and CDR2 (germline): LGHDT, YNNKEL (reference sequence). Deletions cut 1 base from V and 4 bases from J, with 22 bases between. CDR3 loop: CASSQAMAVLRPPTEAFF. In nucleotides, the CDR3 is TGTGCCAGCAGCCAAGCAATGGCAGTGCTCCGGCCCCCCACTGAAGCTTTCTTT.

The sample holds many counts of this clonotype. The V and J genes are TRBV7-6 and TRBJ1-6; TRBD1 aligns across 8 bases. The junction had 5 bases not matched to a gene; V was cut back by 4 bases and J by 9 bases. This CDR3 has 14 residues. Per germline, CDR1 SGHVS and CDR2 FNYEAQ. The CDR3 sequence is CASSSRGPTSPLHF. The CDR3 DNA reads TGTGCCAGCAGCTCCAGGGGGCCCACTTCACCCCTCCACTTT.

The chain couples TRBV7-9 to TRBJ1-1, with D unclear. V gave up 5 bases and J gave up 1 base, with 8 bases separating them. CDR1 SEHNR and CDR2 FQNEAQ come from the germline V gene (reference sequence). The CDR3 loop spans 13 amino acids. The CDR3: CASSPTQNTEAFF. CDR3 sequence (DNA): TGTGCCAGCAGCCCGACACAGAACACTGAAGCTTTCTTT.

This clonotype appeared a few times. The chain is built from TRBV2 and TRBJ2-3, with TRBD2 matching over 9 bases. The CDR3 is 13 residues long. CDR1 and CDR2 from the germline V gene are SNHLY and FYNNEI. The J segment lost 3 bases and the V segment lost 8 bases, leaving 3 bases of the junction unmatched. CDR3 DNA: TGTGCCAGCCCGCGGGGGGGAACAGATACGCAGTATTTT. Amino acids: CASPRGGTDTQYF.

This clonotype was counted between two and nine times. The chain links TRBV7-9 to TRBJ2-5, with 11 bases matching TRBD1. The CDR3 has 17 amino acids. CDR1 is SEHNR, CDR2 FQNEAQ, per germline (reference sequence). With 5 bases clipped from V and 0 bases from J, the junction kept 8 bases outside the gene matches. The CDR3 protein is CASSPGTGGLYQETQYF. The CDR3 coding sequence is TGTGCCAGCAGCCCCGGGACAGGGGGTCTGTACCAAGAGACCCAGTACTTC.

The sample holds many counts of this clonotype. The chain joins TRBV7-2 to TRBJ2-7; TRBD2 aligns across 9 bases. The CDR3 is 14 residues long. V lost 5 bases, J lost 2 bases, and 4 bases stayed unmatched. From germline, CDR1 is SGHTA and CDR2 FQGNSA. CDR3 nucleotides: TGTGCCAGCAGCGAAGCGGGGGGCACCTACGAGCAGTACTTC. Translating gives CASSEAGGTYEQYF.

The J gene is TRBJ2-1, the V gene TRBV7-6, with 8 bases identical to TRBD2. The trim removed 5 bases at V and 2 bases at J, leaving 14 bases unmatched. This CDR3 comprises 18 residues. Germline assignment: CDR1 SGHVS and CDR2 FNYEAQ. DNA of the CDR3: TGTGCCAGCAGCCCCCGAGGGGCGGGGGGCTTACCCTACAATGAGCAGTTCTTC. The encoded protein is CASSPRGAGGLPYNEQFF.

The CDR3 DNA sequence: TGTGCCAGCAGTTCCCCCGGGACAACACGAGGCTGGAATGAGCAGTTCTTC. Encoded protein: CASSSPGTTRGWNEQFF. This chain links TRBV2 with TRBJ2-1; D may be TRBD1 (6 bases). This CDR3 has 17 residues. Germline V gives CDR1 SNHLY, CDR2 FYNNEI. With 5 bases removed from V and 7 bases from J, the gap between germline ends came to 24 bases.

This clonotype was seen more than once but under ten times. This chain links TRBV24-1 with TRBJ2-1, with D possibly matching TRBD1 (6 bases). Germline V lookup: CDR1 KGHDR, CDR2 SFDVKD. This CDR3 region has 12 residues. Trimming took 7 bases from V and 8 from J, leaving 11 bases between them. CDR3 amino acids: CATSPRGDEQFF. The CDR3 DNA reads as TGTGCCACCAGCCCCAGGGGTGATGAGCAGTTCTTC.

The chain links TRBV7-9 to TRBJ2-7; 8 nucleotides line up with TRBD1. Germline-derived CDR1 and CDR2 are SEHNR and FQNEAQ (reference sequence). The CDR3 spans 17 residues. Unmatched junction bases numbered 8, after V lost 1 base and J lost 0 bases. CDR3 in DNA: TGTGCCAGCAGCTTAGGATCTCTGGGACAGGACTCCTACGAGCAGTACTTC. This translates into CASSLGSLGQDSYEQYF.

Only one count was recorded for this clonotype. The rearrangement joins TRBV4-1 to TRBJ2-1; possibly TRBD1 for D (6 bases). The germline gives CDR1 MGHRA, CDR2 YSYEKL. Trimming pared 6 bases from V and 7 bases from J, leaving 16 bases between. This CDR3 has 14 amino acids. Here the CDR3 reads CASRPTHRANEQFF. The CDR3 nucleotides are TGCGCCAGCAGGCCAACCCACAGGGCAAATGAGCAGTTCTTC.

This clonotype was observed many times. The chain recombines TRBV7-9 with TRBJ2-4; TRBD2 might be the D (5 bases). The CDR3 is 16 amino acids. V lost 2 bases to trimming and J lost 1 base, with 12 bases between them. Germline CDR1 is SEHNR and CDR2 is FQNEAQ (reference sequence). CDR3 amino acids: CASSLSWELAKNIQYF. Here the CDR3 DNA reads TGTGCCAGCAGCTTATCCTGGGAGTTGGCCAAAAACATTCAGTACTTC.

The chain links TRBV6-8 to TRBJ1-5; no clear D. CDR3 length: 14 residues. Trimming removed 8 bases at V and 0 bases at J, with 11 bases between. Looked up from germline, CDR1 is MNHGY and CDR2 is SAAAGT. The CDR3 loop is CASGSGDSNQPQHF. The CDR3 DNA is TGTGCCAGCGGCTCCGGAGATAGCAATCAGCCCCAGCATTTT.

This clonotype has a handful of counts. The chain couples TRBV6-1 to TRBJ2-7; D is uncertain. Trimming removed 5 bases from V and 0 bases from J, with 8 bases in between. The germline V gene has CDR1 MNHNS and CDR2 SASEGT. The CDR3 contains 13 residues. This CDR3 is CASSPNPSYEQYF. The DNA of the CDR3 is TGTGCCAGCAGTCCGAATCCCTCCTACGAGCAGTACTTC.

This clonotype has just a few counts. The rearrangement uses TRBV27 and TRBJ1-5; the D gene is possibly TRBD1 (5 bases). Germline CDR1 is MNHEY and CDR2 is SMNVEV (reference sequence). The CDR3 runs to 14 residues. V was cut by 0 bases and J by 7 bases, with 10 bases left in between. CDR3 coding DNA: TGTGCCAGCAGTTTATCCGCAGGGCGGCAGCCCCAGCATTTT. It is translated as CASSLSAGRQPQHF.

This chain uses TRBV10-3 with TRBJ1-1; D is undetermined. This CDR3 contains 15 residues. Trimming took off 0 bases at V and 1 base at J, with 9 bases between the two ends. Germline lookup yields CDR1 ENHRY and CDR2 SYGVKD. CDR3 DNA: TGTGCCATCAGTGAGTCGGGCCAGTGGAACACTGAAGCTTTCTTT. It specifies CAISESGQWNTEAFF.

A few counts support this clonotype. Germline is not matched at one junction end, which may reflect a read error. The chain combines TRBV7-6 with TRBJ1-1, with TRBD1 matching 7 bases. This CDR3 spans 15 amino acids. From germline, CDR1 is SGHVS and CDR2 FNYEAQ. CDR3 region: CASSSQQGMKTEAFF. For the CDR3, the DNA is TGTGCCAGCAGCTCCCAACAGGGGATGAAAACTGAAGCTTTCTTT.

This clonotype appeared many times. The chain couples TRBV7-8 to TRBJ2-5; 7 nucleotides match TRBD1. CDR1 is SGHVS, CDR2 FQNEAQ, per germline. CDR3 length: 15 residues. Trimming cost V 7 bases and J 3 bases; bases outside gene matches: 11. CDR3 in DNA: TGTGCCAGCACCCCGGGACAGCTAAAGAAAGAGACCCAGTACTTC. This translates into CASTPGQLKKETQYF.

This chain joins TRBV27 and TRBJ2-2; TRBD2 matches at 11 bases. Losses at the gene ends were 3 bases for V and 5 bases for J; bases not matched to a gene: 2. The CDR3 sequence is 15 residues long. Germline CDR1 reads MNHEY; CDR2 reads SMNVEV (reference sequence). CDR3 protein: CASSFIAGGTGELFF. In DNA, the CDR3 is TGTGCCAGCAGTTTTATAGCGGGGGGGACCGGGGAGCTGTTTTTT.

The V call is TRBV28, the J call TRBJ2-7; D call uncertain. The CDR3 consists of 12 residues. V was shortened by 10 bases and J by 3 bases, with 13 bases between the two germline ends. Germline V gives CDR1 MDHEN, CDR2 SYDVKM. The CDR3 nucleotides read TGTGCCACCCGCTCCGAAGGCTACGAGCAGTACGTC. Its translation is CATRSEGYEQYV.

This clonotype has just a few counts. The J gene is TRBJ2-1, the V gene TRBV6-1, with TRBD1 matching 10 bases. Looked up from germline, CDR1 is MNHNS and CDR2 is SASEGT. The length of the CDR3 is 13 residues. J gave up 9 bases and V 5 bases, and 4 bases lay outside the gene matches. In DNA, the CDR3 is TGTGCCAGCAGTCGTGGACAGGGGGGTGAGCAGTTCTTC. It encodes CASSRGQGGEQFF.

This chain joins TRBV7-9 and TRBJ1-1; D perhaps matches TRBD1 (6 bases). Germline assignment: CDR1 SEHNR and CDR2 FQNEAQ (reference sequence). Trimming pared 8 bases from V and 0 bases from J, leaving 13 bases between. The length of the CDR3 is 14 residues. The CDR3 spells CASFDRRMNTEAFF. The CDR3 region has the DNA TGTGCCAGCTTTGACAGGAGGATGAACACTGAAGCTTTCTTT.

CDR3 in amino acids: CAIRKAGASYEQYF. The CDR3 DNA follows: TGTGCCATCAGGAAAGCGGGGGCTTCCTACGAGCAGTACTTC. The chain couples TRBV10-3 to TRBJ2-7; TRBD2 matches at 8 bases. Germline-derived CDR1 and CDR2 are ENHRY and SYGVKD. This CDR3 has 14 amino acids. The junction had 5 bases not matched to a gene; V was cut back by 6 bases and J by 1 base.

The table lists this clonotype with many counts. The genes are TRBV7-4 and TRBJ1-1; D is uncertain. Trimming left V 3 bases short and J 1 base short, with 12 bases between. The germline gives CDR1 SGHVT, CDR2 SQSDAQ. This CDR3 is 15 amino acids long. The CDR3 DNA follows: TGTGCCAGCAGCTTTTGGAAGGCGGGGAACACTGAAGCTTTCTTT. Translating it yields CASSFWKAGNTEAFF.

This clonotype appeared a few times. The chain links TRBV7-9 to TRBJ2-2; either TRBD1 or TRBD2 may supply D (6 bases each). Trimming removed 2 bases from V and 1 base from J, with 14 bases in between. This CDR3 has 17 residues. CDR1 SEHNR and CDR2 FQNEAQ come from the germline V gene (reference sequence). In DNA form, the CDR3 reads TGTGCCAGCAGCTTAAGAGGCGGGACAAGGAACACCGGGGAGCTGTTTTTT. It specifies CASSLRGGTRNTGELFF.

This clonotype was detected only a few times. V gene TRBV7-9 combines with J gene TRBJ1-4; a weak D match, TRBD1 (6 bases). The CDR3 consists of 16 residues. Between the trimmed V and J ends, which lost 4 bases and 7 bases, there was a span of 19 bases. Germline V lookup: CDR1 SEHNR, CDR2 FQNEAQ (reference sequence). The CDR3 DNA reads as TGTGCCAGCAGCTCGACAGGTCGGGGAGTCCTTGAAAAACTGTTTTTT. It yields the protein CASSSTGRGVLEKLFF.

This rearrangement joins TRBV20-1 to TRBJ2-7; perhaps TRBD2 as D (6 bases). This CDR3 spans 15 amino acids. Germline V gives CDR1 DFQATT, CDR2 SNEGSKA (reference sequence). V lost 0 bases to trimming and J lost 5 bases, with 17 bases between them. This chain's CDR3 is CSAREGAGLRDEQYF. The DNA for the CDR3 is TGCAGTGCTAGAGAGGGCGCGGGGCTACGAGACGAGCAGTACTTC.

This clonotype was seen only a few times. The V call is TRBV9, the J call TRBJ1-2; possible D gene TRBD1, 5 bases. The CDR3 length is 17 residues. Trimming left V 1 base short and J 3 bases short, with 19 bases between. Germline-derived CDR1 and CDR2 are SGDLS and YYNGEE. The CDR3 region is CASSVPIGGGVYYGYTF. The CDR3 nucleotides are TGTGCCAGCAGCGTACCAATTGGTGGGGGAGTATACTATGGCTACACCTTC. The full variable domain, in which reference TRBV9 and TRBJ1-2 provide the parts outside the CDR3, is DSGVTQTPKHLITATGQRVTLRCSPRSGDLSVYWYQQSLDQGLQFLIQYYNGEERAKGNILERFSAQQFPDLHSELNLSSLELGDSALYFCASSVPIGGGVYYGYTFGSGTRLTVV.

The gene calls are TRBV28 and TRBJ2-6; 9 bases match TRBD1. Trimming removed 5 bases from V and 3 bases from J; junction bases left unmatched: 14. Germline V lookup: CDR1 MDHEN, CDR2 SYDVKM. The CDR3 totals 19 residues. CDR3 DNA: TGTGCCAGCAGTAATGCCCAGACAGGGGGGTTTTTTGGGGCCAACGTCCTGACTTTC. It specifies CASSNAQTGGFFGANVLTF.

The chain uses TRBV9 and TRBJ1-6; D is perhaps TRBD1 (6 bases). The germline V gene has CDR1 SGDLS and CDR2 YYNGEE. This CDR3 comprises 17 residues. Trimming removed 0 bases from V and 8 bases from J, with 18 bases in between. The CDR3 protein is CASSVGVGGGDYSPLHF. DNA for the CDR3: TGTGCCAGCAGCGTAGGGGTAGGGGGTGGAGATTATTCACCCCTCCACTTT.